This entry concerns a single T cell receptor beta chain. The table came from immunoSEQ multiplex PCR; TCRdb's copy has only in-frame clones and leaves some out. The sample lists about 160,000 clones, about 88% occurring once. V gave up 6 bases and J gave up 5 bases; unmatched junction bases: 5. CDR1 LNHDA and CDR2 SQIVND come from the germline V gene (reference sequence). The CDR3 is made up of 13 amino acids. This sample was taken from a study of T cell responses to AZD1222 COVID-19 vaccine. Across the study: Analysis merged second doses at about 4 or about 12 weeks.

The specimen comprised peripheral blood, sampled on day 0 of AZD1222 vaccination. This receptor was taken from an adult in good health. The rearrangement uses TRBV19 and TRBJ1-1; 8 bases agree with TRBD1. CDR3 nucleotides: TGTGCCAGTAGAGGACAGGGAGGGACTGAAGCTTTCTTT. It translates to CASRGQGGTEAFF. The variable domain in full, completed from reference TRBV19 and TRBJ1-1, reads DGGITQSPKYLFRKEGQNVTLSCEQNLNHDAMYWYRQDPGQGLRLIYYSQIVNDFQKGDIAEGYSVSREKKESFPLTVTSAQKNPTAFYLCASRGQGGTEAFFGQGTRLTVV.